The 2 T cell receptor beta chains below were found in one sample sequenced in a study of cytomegalovirus exposure and HLA in healthy donors. 13 Jbeta primers and 60 Vbeta primers were used for the PCR. TCRdb keeps only in-frame clones here, not all; method: immunoSEQ multiplex PCR. The repertoire holds fewer than 200,000 clones, with 82% as singletons. Sequencing was performed on PBMCs. The receptors were gathered from a girl aged 2 to 9 in good health and CMV-seropositive.

The chain couples TRBV28 to TRBJ2-3; 11 bases match TRBD2. The CDR3 has 15 residues. V lost 3 bases and J lost 3; bases outside the gene matches: 2. The germline gives CDR1 MDHEN, CDR2 SYDVKM. Here the CDR3 DNA reads TGTGCCAGCAGTTTGGGACTAGCGGAGACAGATACGCAGTATTTT. Amino acid sequence: CASSLGLAETDTQYF.

The rearrangement joins TRBV30 to TRBJ2-1, with D possibly matching TRBD2 (6 bases). CDR1 is GTSNPN and CDR2 is SVGIG in the germline V gene (reference sequence). This CDR3 is built from 13 residues. V was cut by 3 bases and J by 8 bases, with 14 bases left in between. The DNA of the CDR3 is TGTGCCTGGAGCCGGGGGAGGTCGGATGAGCAGTTCTTC. Protein: CAWSRGRSDEQFF.